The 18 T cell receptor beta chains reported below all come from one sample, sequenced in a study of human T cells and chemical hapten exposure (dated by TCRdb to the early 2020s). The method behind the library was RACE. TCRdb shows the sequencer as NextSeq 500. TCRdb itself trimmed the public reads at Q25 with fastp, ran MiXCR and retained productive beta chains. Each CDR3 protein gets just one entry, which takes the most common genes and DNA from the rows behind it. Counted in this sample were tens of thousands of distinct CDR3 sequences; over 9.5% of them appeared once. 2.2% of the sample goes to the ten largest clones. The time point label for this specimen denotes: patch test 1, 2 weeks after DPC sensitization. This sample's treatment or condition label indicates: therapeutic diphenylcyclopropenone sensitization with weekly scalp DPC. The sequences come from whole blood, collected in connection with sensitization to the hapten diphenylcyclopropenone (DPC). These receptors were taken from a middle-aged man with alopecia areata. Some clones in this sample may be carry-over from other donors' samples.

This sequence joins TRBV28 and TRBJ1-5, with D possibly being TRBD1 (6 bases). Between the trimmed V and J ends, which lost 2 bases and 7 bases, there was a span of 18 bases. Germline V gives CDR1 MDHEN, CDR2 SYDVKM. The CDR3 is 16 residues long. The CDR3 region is CASSLRGRGFKQPQHF. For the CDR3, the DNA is TGTGCCAGCAGTTTACGGGGAAGGGGGTTCAAGCAGCCCCAGCATTTT.

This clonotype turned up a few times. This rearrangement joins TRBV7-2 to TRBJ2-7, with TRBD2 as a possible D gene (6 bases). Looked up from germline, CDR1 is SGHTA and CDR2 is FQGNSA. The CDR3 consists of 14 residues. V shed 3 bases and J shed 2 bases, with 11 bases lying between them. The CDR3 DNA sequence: TGTGCCAGCAGCTTTCAGCGGAGGGCCTACGAGCAGTACTTC. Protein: CASSFQRRAYEQYF.

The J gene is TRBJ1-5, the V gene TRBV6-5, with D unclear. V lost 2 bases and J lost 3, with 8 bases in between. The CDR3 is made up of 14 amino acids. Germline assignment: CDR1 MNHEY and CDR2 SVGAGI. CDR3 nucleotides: TGTGCCAGCAGTTACGGGCAGTCCAATCAGCCCCAGCATTTT. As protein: CASSYGQSNQPQHF.

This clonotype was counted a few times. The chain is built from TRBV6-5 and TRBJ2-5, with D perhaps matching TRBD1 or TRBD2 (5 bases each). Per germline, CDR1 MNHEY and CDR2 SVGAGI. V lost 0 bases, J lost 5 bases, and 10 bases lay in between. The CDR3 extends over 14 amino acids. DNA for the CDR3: TGTGCCAGCAGTTACTCGCGCCGGGGCGAGACCCAGTACTTC. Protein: CASSYSRRGETQYF.

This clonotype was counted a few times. In DNA, the CDR3 is TGCGCCAGCAGCTTGTCAGCATGGGACTATGGCTACACCTTC. Amino acid sequence: CASSLSAWDYGYTF. The chain is built from TRBV5-1 and TRBJ1-2; D unclear. The CDR3 spans 14 residues. CDR1 and CDR2 (germline): SGHRS, YFSETQ. V lost 1 base and J 3 bases, leaving 10 bases between the germline ends.

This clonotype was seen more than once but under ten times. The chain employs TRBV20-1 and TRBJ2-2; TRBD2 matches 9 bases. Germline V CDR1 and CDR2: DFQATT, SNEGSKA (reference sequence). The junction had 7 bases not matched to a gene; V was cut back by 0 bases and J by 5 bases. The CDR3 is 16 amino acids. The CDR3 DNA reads TGCAGTGCTAGAGATCCGGGACTAGCATGGACCGGGGAGCTGTTTTTT. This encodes CSARDPGLAWTGELFF.

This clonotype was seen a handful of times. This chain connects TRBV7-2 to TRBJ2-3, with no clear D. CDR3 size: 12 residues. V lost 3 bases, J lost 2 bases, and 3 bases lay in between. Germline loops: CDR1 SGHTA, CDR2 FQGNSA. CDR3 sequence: CASSFYTDTQYF. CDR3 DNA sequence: TGTGCCAGCAGCTTTTACACAGATACGCAGTATTTT.

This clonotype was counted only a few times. The DNA of the CDR3 is TGTGCCAGCAGTTTTCAGGGACGTACAGATACGCAGTATTTT. This codes for CASSFQGRTDTQYF. The chain joins TRBV12-3 or TRBV12-4 to TRBJ2-3, with D perhaps given as TRBD1 or TRBD2 (5 bases each). The CDR3 consists of 14 residues. With 3 bases removed from V and 3 bases from J, the gap between germline ends came to 10 bases.

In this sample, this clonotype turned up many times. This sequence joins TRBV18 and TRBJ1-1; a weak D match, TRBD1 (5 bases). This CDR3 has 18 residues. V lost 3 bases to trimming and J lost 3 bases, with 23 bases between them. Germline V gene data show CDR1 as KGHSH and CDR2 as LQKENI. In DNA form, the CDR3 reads TGTGCCAGCTCACCGGTACGACCGGGGGGACCAGGAGACACTGAAGCTTTCTTT. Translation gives CASSPVRPGGPGDTEAFF.

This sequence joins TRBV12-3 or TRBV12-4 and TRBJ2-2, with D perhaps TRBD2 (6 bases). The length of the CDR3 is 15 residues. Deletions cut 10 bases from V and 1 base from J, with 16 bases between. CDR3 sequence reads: CATVPLAENTGELFF. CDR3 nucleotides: TGTGCCACCGTACCTTTAGCGGAGAACACCGGGGAGCTGTTTTTT.

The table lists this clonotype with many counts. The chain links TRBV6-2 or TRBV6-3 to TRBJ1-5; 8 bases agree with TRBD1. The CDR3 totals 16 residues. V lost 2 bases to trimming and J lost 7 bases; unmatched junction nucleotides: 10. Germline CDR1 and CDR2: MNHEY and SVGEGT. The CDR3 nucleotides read TGTGCCAGCAGTTACCCCGGGCAGGGGGCCGAACAGCCCCAGCATTTT. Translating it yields CASSYPGQGAEQPQHF.

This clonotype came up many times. For the CDR3, the DNA is TGTGCCAGCAGTGACTCGCGGGGGGGTGATGAGCAGTTCTTC. Amino acids: CASSDSRGGDEQFF. V gene TRBV6-4 combines with J gene TRBJ2-1; 9 bases are a match to TRBD2. Germline CDR1 and CDR2: MRHNA and SNTAGT. Trimming took 0 bases from V and 8 from J; bases not matched to a gene: 2. The CDR3 sequence is 14 residues long.

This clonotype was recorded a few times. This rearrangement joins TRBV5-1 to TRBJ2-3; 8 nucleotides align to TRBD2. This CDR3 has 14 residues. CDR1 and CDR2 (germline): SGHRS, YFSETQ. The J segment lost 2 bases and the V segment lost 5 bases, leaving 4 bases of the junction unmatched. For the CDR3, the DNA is TGCGCCAGCAGAGCGGGAGAGGTCACAGATACGCAGTATTTT. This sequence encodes CASRAGEVTDTQYF.

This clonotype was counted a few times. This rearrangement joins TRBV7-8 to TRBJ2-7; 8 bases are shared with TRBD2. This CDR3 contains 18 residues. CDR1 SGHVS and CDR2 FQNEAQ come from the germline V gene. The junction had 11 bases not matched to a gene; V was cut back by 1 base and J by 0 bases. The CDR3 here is CASSLESGGSGSSYEQYV. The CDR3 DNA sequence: TGTGCCAGCAGCTTAGAGTCGGGAGGGTCAGGCAGCTCCTACGAGCAGTACGTC.

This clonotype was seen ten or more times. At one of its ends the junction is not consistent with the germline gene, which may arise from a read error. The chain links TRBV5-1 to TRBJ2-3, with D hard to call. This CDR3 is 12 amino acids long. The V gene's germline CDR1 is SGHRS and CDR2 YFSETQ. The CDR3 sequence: CASSLSADTQYF. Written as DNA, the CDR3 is TGTGCCAGCAGCTTATCAGCAGATACGCAGTATTTT.

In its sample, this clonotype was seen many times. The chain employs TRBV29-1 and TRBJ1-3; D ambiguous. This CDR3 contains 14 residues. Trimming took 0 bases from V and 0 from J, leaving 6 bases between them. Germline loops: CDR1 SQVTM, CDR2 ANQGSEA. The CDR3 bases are TGCAGCGTTGAAGACGCCCTCTCTGGAAACACCATATATTTT. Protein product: CSVEDALSGNTIYF.

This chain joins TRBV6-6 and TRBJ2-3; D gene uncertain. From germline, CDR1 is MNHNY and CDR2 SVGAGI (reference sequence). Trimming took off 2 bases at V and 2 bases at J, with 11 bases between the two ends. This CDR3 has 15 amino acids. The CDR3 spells CASSYGSVLTDTQYF. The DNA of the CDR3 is TGTGCCAGCAGTTACGGCTCAGTTCTCACAGATACGCAGTATTTT.

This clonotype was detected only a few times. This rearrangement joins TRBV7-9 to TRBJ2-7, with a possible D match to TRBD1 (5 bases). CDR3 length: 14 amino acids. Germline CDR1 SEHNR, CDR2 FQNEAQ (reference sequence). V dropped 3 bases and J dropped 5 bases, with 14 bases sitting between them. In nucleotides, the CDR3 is TGTGCCAGCAGCTTGGGCAGGGTGGTGGACGAGCAGTACGTC. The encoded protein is CASSLGRVVDEQYV.